This T cell receptor beta chain comes out of a study of metastatic and nonmetastatic thyroid tumors. The CDR3 runs to 15 residues. Trimming took off 4 bases at V and 4 bases at J, with 12 bases between the two ends. CDR1 is SGHRS, CDR2 YFSETQ, per germline. Every patient underwent thyroid surgery untreated. The sample holds many counts of this clone. Its antigen remains unidentified. Study-level findings and limits: Malignant tumors reportedly showed significantly higher TCR beta diversity than benign nodules in both blood and tumor.

With MiXCR, TCRdb reprocessed the PCR reads. The sample has some 28,000 clones, roughly 15% seen once; the top ten hold around 4.5%. The sequence was obtained from a female donor with papillary thyroid cancer or a benign thyroid nodule (not recorded which). Some clones in this sample may be carry-over from other donors' samples. The V and J genes are TRBV5-1 and TRBJ2-6; no firm D call. What was sequenced was blood. CDR3 residues: CASSQPMGGANVLTF. CDR3 DNA sequence: TGCGCCAGCAGCCAACCCATGGGGGGGGCCAACGTCCTGACTTTC.